The 9 T cell receptor beta chains below were found in one sample sequenced in a study of regulatory T cells in long-lasting Graves disease. The authors built TCR beta libraries using iRepertoire HTBI primers and Arm-PCR of CDR3 regions. TCRdb re-called the multiplex PCR reads through MiXCR, storing one row per CDR3 protein. The profile shows just over 600,000 distinct CDR3 sequences, roughly 15% of them singletons. The time point denotes: newly diagnosed GD, antithyroid drugs for less than 3 months. PBMC-extracted RNA yielded the TCR library. These data were also reused for a study on T cells in Graves' hyperthyroidism and ophthalmopathy.

The material was peripheral blood mononuclear cells (PBMCs), obtained at new diagnosis, from a patient treated with antithyroid drugs. The receptors stem from a woman in her 30s with Graves disease.

CDR3 nucleotides: TGTGCCAGCAGCTGGGCGAATGGGGGTTCGGGCTACACCTTC. As protein: CASSWANGGSGYTF. The chain combines TRBV5-4 with TRBJ1-2; the D gene is possibly TRBD1 (5 bases). The V gene's germline CDR1 is SGHNT and CDR2 YYREEE (reference sequence). V was cut by 3 bases and J by 8 bases, with 17 bases left in between. The length of the CDR3 is 14 residues.

This chain connects TRBV3-1 to TRBJ2-2; 7 nucleotides match TRBD1. In germline, CDR1 is LGHDT, CDR2 YNNKEL (reference sequence). V lost 1 base and J lost 7; bases outside the gene matches: 15. There are 18 residues in the CDR3. The CDR3 region is CASSQGGYRGYAFGELFF. The CDR3, as DNA: TGTGCCAGCAGCCAAGGGGGGTACAGGGGCTACGCGTTCGGGGAGCTGTTTTTT.

This clonotype was seen repeatedly, ten times or more. The chain has TRBV2 and TRBJ2-1, with 8 bases that match TRBD2. CDR1 and CDR2 (germline): SNHLY, FYNNEI. Losses at the gene ends were 8 bases for V and 7 bases for J; bases not matched to a gene: 7. This CDR3 comprises 13 residues. The DNA of the CDR3 is TGTGCCAGCCAGCGGGGGAGTTCGAATGAGCAGTTCTTC. This encodes CASQRGSSNEQFF.

This clonotype was detected ten times or more. The gene calls are TRBV28 and TRBJ1-3; D is perhaps TRBD1 (5 bases). Trimming took off 6 bases at V and 0 bases at J, with 12 bases between the two ends. CDR1 is MDHEN, CDR2 SYDVKM, per germline. The CDR3 is 15 residues long. This CDR3 is CASSSPGISGNTIYF. CDR3 DNA sequence: TGTGCCAGCAGCTCCCCAGGGATCTCTGGAAACACCATATATTTT.

V is TRBV3-1 and J is TRBJ1-5; D gene ambiguous. The CDR3 runs 16 residues. Looked up from germline, CDR1 is LGHDT and CDR2 is YNNKEL (reference sequence). Trimming took 2 bases from V and 3 from J, leaving 14 bases between them. CDR3 DNA: TGTGCCAGCAGCCAATCGGGTAGGGCCGCCAATCAGCCCCAGCATTTT. This translates into CASSQSGRAANQPQHF.

This clonotype was picked up a small number of times. This chain uses TRBV14 with TRBJ1-1; D ambiguous. The V gene's germline CDR1 is SGHDN and CDR2 FVKESK. V dropped 2 bases and J dropped 0 bases, with 10 bases sitting between them. The CDR3 is 15 residues long. The CDR3 DNA reads TGTGCCAGCAGCCAAACTGGACTGCTGAACACTGAAGCTTTCTTT. Amino acids: CASSQTGLLNTEAFF.

This clonotype was seen more than once but under ten times. The rearrangement uses TRBV19 and TRBJ1-2; no reliable D call. This CDR3 contains 13 residues. V lost 3 bases, J lost 4 bases, and 9 bases lay in between. From germline, CDR1 is LNHDA and CDR2 SQIVND (reference sequence). CDR3 sequence (DNA): TGTGCCAGTAGTATGGGCGTGGGCTATGGCTACACCTTC. Residues: CASSMGVGYGYTF. Full variable domain (rest looked up from reference TRBV19 and TRBJ1-2): DGGITQSPKYLFRKEGQNVTLSCEQNLNHDAMYWYRQDPGQGLRLIYYSQIVNDFQKGDIAEGYSVSREKKESFPLTVTSAQKNPTAFYLCASSMGVGYGYTFGSGTRLTVV.

This clonotype was picked up many times. The V gene is TRBV7-2, the J gene TRBJ2-7; unclear D gene. V was trimmed by 5 bases and J by 3 bases, leaving 17 bases between them. Germline assignment: CDR1 SGHTA and CDR2 FQGNSA. The CDR3 consists of 15 residues. The CDR3 DNA reads TGTGCCAGCAGCCTATATCGCGGATCTTACTACGAGCAGTACTTC. Its protein product is CASSLYRGSYYEQYF.

This clonotype was detected only once. The V gene is TRBV7-2, the J gene TRBJ1-5; D remains ambiguous. V shed 5 bases and J shed 0 bases, with 23 bases lying between them. The CDR3 is 19 residues long. The germline gives CDR1 SGHTA, CDR2 FQGNSA. This CDR3 is CASSPKGLVTQYSNQPQHF. As DNA, the CDR3 is TGTGCCAGCAGCCCAAAGGGTCTAGTAACTCAATATAGCAATCAGCCCCAGCATTTT.